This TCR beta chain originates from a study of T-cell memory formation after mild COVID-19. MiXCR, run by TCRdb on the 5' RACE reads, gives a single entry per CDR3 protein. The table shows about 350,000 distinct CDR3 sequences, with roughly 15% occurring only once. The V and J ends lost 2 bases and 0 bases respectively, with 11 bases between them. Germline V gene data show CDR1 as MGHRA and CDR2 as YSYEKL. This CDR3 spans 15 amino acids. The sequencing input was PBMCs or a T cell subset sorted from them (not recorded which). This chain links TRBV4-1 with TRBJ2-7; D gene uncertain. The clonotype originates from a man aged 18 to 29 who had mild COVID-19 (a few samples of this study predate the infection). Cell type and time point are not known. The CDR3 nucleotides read TGCGCCAGCAGCCAATCTCCAGGATTCTCCTACGAGCAGTACTTC. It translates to CASSQSPGFSYEQYF.